The present TCR beta chain was sequenced within a study of cytomegalovirus exposure and HLA in healthy donors. Generated by immunoSEQ multiplex PCR, the TCRdb table keeps only in-frame clones and is missing some. The table has about 200,000 clones, about 86% seen once. V dropped 3 bases and J dropped 0 bases, with 7 bases sitting between them. This CDR3 region has 14 residues. Germline loops: CDR1 SGHDT, CDR2 YYEEEE. Findings and caveats of the study: Reported results showed that the classifier diagnosed cytomegalovirus status with high specificity and sensitivity.

This clone was recorded once. Its antigen is not identified. What was sequenced was PBMCs. The sequence was collected from a woman under 30 in good health and CMV-seronegative. This rearrangement joins TRBV5-6 to TRBJ2-1; no definite D call. CDR3 protein: CASSSRLSYNEQFF. Written as DNA, the CDR3 is TGTGCCAGCAGCTCGCGCCTCTCCTACAATGAGCAGTTCTTC.